Presented here are 31 T cell receptor beta chains from one specimen sequenced in a study of blood T cell repertoires in COVID-19. Repertoires were generated with immunoSEQ multiplex PCR, while TCRdb's copy carries only in-frame clones and drops some. The data show under 250,000 clones, 86% seen once. Sequences were obtained from PBMCs or T cells enriched from blood (not recorded which). These receptors were collected from a man aged 35 to 55 who had recovered from COVID-19.

The chain recombines TRBV2 with TRBJ1-2, with 9 bases that match TRBD1. This CDR3 spans 16 amino acids. Looked up from germline, CDR1 is SNHLY and CDR2 is FYNNEI. J gave up 4 bases and V 4 bases, and 10 bases lay outside the gene matches. This chain's CDR3 is CASSAPTGGFVYGYTF. CDR3 coding DNA: TGTGCCAGCAGTGCCCCGACAGGGGGATTTGTCTATGGCTACACCTTC.

This clone has ten or more counts. V usage is TRBV5-5 and J usage is TRBJ1-5, with D tentatively TRBD1 (6 bases). Per germline, CDR1 SGHKS and CDR2 YYEKEE (reference sequence). The CDR3 has 15 amino acids. V was cut by 0 bases and J by 3 bases, with 10 bases left in between. As DNA, the CDR3 is TGTGCCAGCAGCTTGGAAGGGGGGGACAATCAGCCCCAGCATTTT. This encodes CASSLEGGDNQPQHF.

The chain carries TRBV30 and TRBJ1-4; D possibly corresponds to TRBD1 (6 bases). V was cut by 8 bases and J by 2 bases, with 18 bases left in between. Germline CDR1 reads GTSNPN; CDR2 reads SVGIG (reference sequence). The CDR3 spans 15 residues. This CDR3 is CALGWGGSTNEKLFF. CDR3 sequence (DNA): TGTGCCCTGGGGTGGGGGGGCTCGACTAATGAAAAACTGTTTTTT. Filled out from reference TRBV30 and TRBJ1-4, the complete variable domain reads SQTIHQWPATLVQPVGSPLSLECTVEGTSNPNLYWYRQAAGRGLQLLFYSVGIGQISSEVPQNLSASRPQDRQFILSSKKLLLSDSGFYLCALGWGGSTNEKLFFGSGTQLSVL.

The chain links TRBV5-1 to TRBJ1-5; D is perhaps TRBD1 (5 bases). Germline CDR1 and CDR2: SGHRS and YFSETQ. This CDR3 has 15 amino acids. With 2 bases removed from V and 0 bases from J, the gap between germline ends came to 9 bases. The CDR3 protein is CASSFGGYSNQPQHF. In nucleotides, the CDR3 is TGCGCCAGCAGCTTCGGGGGTTATAGCAATCAGCCCCAGCATTTT.

This sequence joins TRBV5-4 and TRBJ2-1, with TRBD2 matching over 14 bases. The CDR3 is 20 residues long. J gave up 0 bases and V 0 bases, and 8 bases lay outside the gene matches. Germline-derived CDR1 and CDR2 are SGHNT and YYREEE (reference sequence). This CDR3 is CASSLGLTSGRGLSYNEQFF. The CDR3 nucleotides read TGTGCCAGCAGCTTGGGCTTGACTAGCGGGAGGGGGCTCTCCTACAATGAGCAGTTCTTC.

This clone was found a few times. This chain uses TRBV2 with TRBJ1-5; TRBD1 matches at 12 bases. The V gene end was trimmed by 7 bases and the J gene end by 7 bases; junction bases not matched to a gene: 14. Germline V gives CDR1 SNHLY, CDR2 FYNNEI. The CDR3 length is 17 residues. CDR3 in amino acids: CASTVTPLGQGAQPQHF. The CDR3 region has the DNA TGTGCCAGCACGGTGACGCCTTTGGGACAGGGGGCCCAGCCCCAGCATTTT.

The chain joins TRBV5-4 to TRBJ2-7; TRBD1 agrees at 7 bases. The trim removed 5 bases at V and 0 bases at J, leaving 5 bases unmatched. Germline CDR1 is SGHNT and CDR2 is YYREEE (reference sequence). There are 14 residues in the CDR3. The CDR3 coding sequence is TGTGCCAGCAGTGTGGACAGGTTCTCCTACGAGCAGTACTTC. It yields the protein CASSVDRFSYEQYF.

CDR3 DNA: TGTGCCAGCAGTGGGTCAGGACAGGGGGGCTATGGCTACACCTTC. Translation: CASSGSGQGGYGYTF. This chain uses TRBV25-1 with TRBJ1-2; 10 bases match TRBD1. From germline, CDR1 is MGHDK and CDR2 SYGVNS. After removal of 4 bases from V and 4 bases from J, the junction contained 6 bases not matched to a gene. This CDR3 region has 15 residues.

The CDR3 sequence: CASSVAGGGPGETQYF. The CDR3 DNA follows: TGTGCCAGCAGCGTAGCTGGCGGGGGGCCGGGGGAGACCCAGTACTTC. The chain combines TRBV9 with TRBJ2-5; TRBD2 matches 8 bases. There are 16 residues in the CDR3. CDR1 is SGDLS, CDR2 YYNGEE, per germline. Trimming cost V 0 bases and J 5 bases; bases outside gene matches: 9.

The chain carries TRBV5-1 and TRBJ2-1; 9 positions agree with TRBD2. Germline-derived CDR1 and CDR2 are SGHRS and YFSETQ. Trimming at V came to 2 bases and at J to 6 bases, leaving 6 bases not matched to a gene. This CDR3 comprises 15 residues. Here the CDR3 reads CASSFGAGGGNEQFF. DNA for the CDR3: TGCGCCAGCAGCTTTGGAGCGGGAGGTGGCAATGAGCAGTTCTTC.

This clone is classed as medium-sized. The chain links TRBV5-4 to TRBJ1-1; D might be TRBD1 (6 bases). The CDR3 is 15 amino acids. V was pared by 4 bases and J by 1 base, with 14 bases between. CDR1 and CDR2 from the germline V gene are SGHNT and YYREEE (reference sequence). The CDR3 DNA follows: TGTGCCAGCAGCCGGGGGGCAGCTTCGAACACTGAAGCTTTCTTT. Protein product: CASSRGAASNTEAFF.

The rearrangement uses TRBV5-1 and TRBJ2-2; TRBD1 aligns across 9 bases. This CDR3 spans 15 amino acids. Unmatched junction bases numbered 5, after V lost 3 bases and J lost 5 bases. Germline CDR1 and CDR2: SGHRS and YFSETQ. CDR3 residues: CASSSGTGRTGELFF. The CDR3, as DNA: TGCGCCAGCAGCTCCGGGACAGGGCGGACCGGGGAGCTGTTTTTT.

The chain has TRBV7-8 and TRBJ2-7; 11 bases agree with TRBD1. The trim removed 5 bases at V and 6 bases at J, leaving 3 bases unmatched. Germline loops: CDR1 SGHVS, CDR2 FQNEAQ. The CDR3 has 13 residues. The CDR3 loop is CASSIGTGGEQYF. The CDR3, as DNA: TGTGCCAGCAGCATAGGGACAGGGGGCGAGCAGTACTTC.

V and J are TRBV5-1 and TRBJ2-5; no reliable D call. The CDR3 has 13 amino acids. V shed 1 base and J shed 4 bases, with 8 bases lying between them. Per germline, CDR1 SGHRS and CDR2 YFSETQ. CDR3 nucleotides: TGCGCCAGCAGCTTGATCAGTGGAGAGACCCAGTACTTC. This codes for CASSLISGETQYF.

This clone has more than one count but fewer than ten. The chain joins TRBV19 to TRBJ1-5; a possible D gene is TRBD1 (6 bases). The germline CDR1 and CDR2 sequences are LNHDA and SQIVND (reference sequence). Trimming cost V 3 bases and J 3 bases, with 15 bases left between them. The CDR3 covers 16 residues. CDR3 protein: CASSIAQGISNQPQHF. CDR3 DNA: TGTGCCAGTAGTATTGCACAGGGAATTTCCAATCAGCCCCAGCATTTT.

CDR3 amino acids: CAWSVSLWGGMGTGELFF. CDR3 DNA sequence: TGTGCCTGGAGTGTATCTCTTTGGGGCGGGATGGGCACCGGGGAGCTGTTTTTT. The V and J genes are TRBV30 and TRBJ2-2, with D possibly matching TRBD2 (6 bases). Germline V CDR1 and CDR2: GTSNPN, SVGIG (reference sequence). This CDR3 is 18 amino acids long. V lost 0 bases and J lost 4, with 21 bases in between.

The genes are TRBV9 and TRBJ2-1; 8 bases map to TRBD2. This CDR3 comprises 16 residues. V was clipped by 3 bases and J by 0 bases; unmatched bases: 5. Germline V gene data show CDR1 as SGDLS and CDR2 as YYNGEE. The CDR3 DNA follows: TGTGCCAGCAGCGCCCCCGGGGGGGTCTCCTACAATGAGCAGTTCTTC. Protein product: CASSAPGGVSYNEQFF.

The genes are TRBV6-5 and TRBJ1-6; 10 bases align to TRBD1. The germline V gene has CDR1 MNHEY and CDR2 SVGAGI. V shed 2 bases, J shed 13 bases, and the junction held 8 bases outside the gene matches. The CDR3 is made up of 15 amino acids. The CDR3: CASSYAGQGSPPLHF. CDR3 in DNA: TGTGCCAGCAGTTACGCGGGACAGGGGAGCCCTCCCCTCCACTTT.

The genes are TRBV7-3 and TRBJ2-7; TRBD2 aligns across 7 bases. Germline V gives CDR1 SGHTA, CDR2 FQGTGA. The CDR3 length is 14 residues. The junction had 6 bases not matched to a gene; V was cut back by 5 bases and J by 2 bases. The CDR3 DNA sequence: TGTGCCAGCAGCCCCAACGCGGGGGCCTACGAGCAGTACTTC. This translates into CASSPNAGAYEQYF.

The chain uses TRBV5-1 and TRBJ1-2; D may be TRBD1 (6 bases). Germline V gene data show CDR1 as SGHRS and CDR2 as YFSETQ. V gave up 5 bases and J gave up 4 bases, with 21 bases separating them. There are 16 residues in the CDR3. CDR3 in amino acids: CASRPREGELGYGYTF. The CDR3 DNA sequence: TGCGCCAGCAGGCCCCGAGAGGGGGAGTTAGGCTATGGCTACACCTTC.

J is TRBJ2-1 and V is TRBV4-1, with 9 bases that match TRBD2. The CDR3 has 15 amino acids. Germline V lookup: CDR1 MGHRA, CDR2 YSYEKL. The J segment lost 3 bases and the V segment lost 1 base, leaving 1 base of the junction unmatched. The CDR3 is CASSQVAGDYNEQFF. Written as DNA, the CDR3 is TGCGCCAGCAGCCAAGTAGCGGGGGACTACAATGAGCAGTTCTTC.

This chain connects TRBV13 to TRBJ1-1; possibly TRBD1 for D (5 bases). V was pared by 4 bases and J by 5 bases, with 11 bases between. The CDR3 sequence is 13 residues long. Germline assignment: CDR1 PRHDT and CDR2 FYEKMQ (reference sequence). The CDR3 region is CASSSRGGTEAFF. The CDR3 nucleotides are TGTGCCAGCAGCTCCCGTGGGGGGACTGAAGCTTTCTTT.

The gene calls are TRBV27 and TRBJ2-1; 13 bases align to TRBD2. The germline V gene encodes CDR1 MNHEY and CDR2 SMNVEV (reference sequence). After removal of 6 bases from V and 7 bases from J, the junction contained 6 bases not matched to a gene. The CDR3 covers 15 residues. CDR3 region: CASSTLAGGPNEQFF. DNA for the CDR3: TGTGCCAGCAGCACACTAGCGGGAGGGCCGAATGAGCAGTTCTTC.

V usage is TRBV11-3 and J usage is TRBJ2-3, with 9 bases identical to TRBD2. Germline CDR1 and CDR2: SGHNT and YENEEA. The CDR3 is made up of 14 amino acids. J lost 4 bases, V lost 4 bases, and 3 bases had no gene match. The chain's CDR3 is CASSSGLASDTQYF. The CDR3 region has the DNA TGTGCCAGCAGCTCGGGACTAGCTTCAGATACGCAGTATTTT. Complete variable domain (other parts from reference TRBV11-3 and TRBJ2-3): EAGVVQSPRYKIIEKKQPVAFWCNPISGHNTLYWYLQNLGQGPELLIRYENEEAVDDSQLPKDRFSAERLKGVDSTLKIQPAELGDSAVYLCASSSGLASDTQYFGPGTRLTVL.

The chain employs TRBV27 and TRBJ2-1; 13 bases map to TRBD2. This CDR3 comprises 20 residues. J lost 0 bases, V lost 4 bases, and 12 bases had no gene match. Germline V gene lookup returns CDR1 MNHEY and CDR2 SMNVEV (reference sequence). The CDR3 sequence is CASSSLTSGGPGLSYNEQFF. CDR3 sequence (DNA): TGTGCCAGCAGTTCTCTGACTAGCGGGGGGCCCGGACTCTCCTACAATGAGCAGTTCTTC.

The J gene is TRBJ2-2, the V gene TRBV9; 10 positions match TRBD1. The CDR3 is made up of 17 amino acids. J was trimmed by 4 bases and V by 7 bases; bases with no gene match: 13. CDR1 SGDLS and CDR2 YYNGEE come from the germline V gene. Here the CDR3 DNA reads TGTGCCAGCTCCCCCGGTTCTGACAGGGGGCTCACCGGGGAGCTGTTTTTT. Amino acid sequence: CASSPGSDRGLTGELFF.

This chain links TRBV6-5 with TRBJ1-5, with 8 nucleotides matching TRBD1. This CDR3 contains 14 residues. CDR1 and CDR2 from the germline V gene are MNHEY and SVGAGI. The trim removed 8 bases at V and 0 bases at J, leaving 3 bases unmatched. The CDR3 sequence is CASADRGSNQPQHF. CDR3 bases: TGTGCCAGCGCCGACAGGGGTAGCAATCAGCCCCAGCATTTT.

This rearrangement joins TRBV7-8 to TRBJ1-2, with TRBD1 matching over 8 bases. The CDR3 consists of 14 residues. V dropped 5 bases and J dropped 5; count of bases not matched to a gene: 7. The germline gives CDR1 SGHVS, CDR2 FQNEAQ. In DNA form, the CDR3 reads TGTGCCAGCAGCCGGCAGGGGGCGGATTATGGCTACACCTTC. Encoded protein: CASSRQGADYGYTF.

The chain uses TRBV6-1 and TRBJ2-5; 9 bases agree with TRBD2. Germline V gene sequence: CDR1 MNHNS, CDR2 SASEGT. This CDR3 has 17 residues. Losses at the gene ends were 3 bases for V and 2 bases for J; bases not matched to a gene: 10. The chain's CDR3 is CASSEAIAGAVQETQYF. CDR3 nucleotide sequence: TGTGCCAGCAGTGAGGCAATAGCGGGAGCCGTACAAGAGACCCAGTACTTC.

This clone was observed a handful of times. The V call is TRBV27, the J call TRBJ2-1, with D perhaps TRBD2 (6 bases). The germline V and J ends were trimmed by 7 bases and 8 bases, with 33 bases remaining between them. The V gene's germline CDR1 is MNHEY and CDR2 SMNVEV (reference sequence). The CDR3 is made up of 19 amino acids. CDR3 nucleotide sequence: TGTGCCAGCACCTTGAGGCCCCATCACTCGGGAGAAGGGATCCATGAGCAGTTCTTC. It is translated as CASTLRPHHSGEGIHEQFF.

The genes are TRBV30 and TRBJ1-1; D possibly corresponds to TRBD1 (5 bases). The CDR3 loop spans 14 amino acids. V was pared by 4 bases and J by 1 base, with 13 bases between. CDR1 and CDR2 (germline): GTSNPN, SVGIG (reference sequence). The DNA of the CDR3 is TGTGCCTGGATCGGTGACAGTGGGAACACTGAAGCTTTCTTT. Translated, it gives CAWIGDSGNTEAFF.